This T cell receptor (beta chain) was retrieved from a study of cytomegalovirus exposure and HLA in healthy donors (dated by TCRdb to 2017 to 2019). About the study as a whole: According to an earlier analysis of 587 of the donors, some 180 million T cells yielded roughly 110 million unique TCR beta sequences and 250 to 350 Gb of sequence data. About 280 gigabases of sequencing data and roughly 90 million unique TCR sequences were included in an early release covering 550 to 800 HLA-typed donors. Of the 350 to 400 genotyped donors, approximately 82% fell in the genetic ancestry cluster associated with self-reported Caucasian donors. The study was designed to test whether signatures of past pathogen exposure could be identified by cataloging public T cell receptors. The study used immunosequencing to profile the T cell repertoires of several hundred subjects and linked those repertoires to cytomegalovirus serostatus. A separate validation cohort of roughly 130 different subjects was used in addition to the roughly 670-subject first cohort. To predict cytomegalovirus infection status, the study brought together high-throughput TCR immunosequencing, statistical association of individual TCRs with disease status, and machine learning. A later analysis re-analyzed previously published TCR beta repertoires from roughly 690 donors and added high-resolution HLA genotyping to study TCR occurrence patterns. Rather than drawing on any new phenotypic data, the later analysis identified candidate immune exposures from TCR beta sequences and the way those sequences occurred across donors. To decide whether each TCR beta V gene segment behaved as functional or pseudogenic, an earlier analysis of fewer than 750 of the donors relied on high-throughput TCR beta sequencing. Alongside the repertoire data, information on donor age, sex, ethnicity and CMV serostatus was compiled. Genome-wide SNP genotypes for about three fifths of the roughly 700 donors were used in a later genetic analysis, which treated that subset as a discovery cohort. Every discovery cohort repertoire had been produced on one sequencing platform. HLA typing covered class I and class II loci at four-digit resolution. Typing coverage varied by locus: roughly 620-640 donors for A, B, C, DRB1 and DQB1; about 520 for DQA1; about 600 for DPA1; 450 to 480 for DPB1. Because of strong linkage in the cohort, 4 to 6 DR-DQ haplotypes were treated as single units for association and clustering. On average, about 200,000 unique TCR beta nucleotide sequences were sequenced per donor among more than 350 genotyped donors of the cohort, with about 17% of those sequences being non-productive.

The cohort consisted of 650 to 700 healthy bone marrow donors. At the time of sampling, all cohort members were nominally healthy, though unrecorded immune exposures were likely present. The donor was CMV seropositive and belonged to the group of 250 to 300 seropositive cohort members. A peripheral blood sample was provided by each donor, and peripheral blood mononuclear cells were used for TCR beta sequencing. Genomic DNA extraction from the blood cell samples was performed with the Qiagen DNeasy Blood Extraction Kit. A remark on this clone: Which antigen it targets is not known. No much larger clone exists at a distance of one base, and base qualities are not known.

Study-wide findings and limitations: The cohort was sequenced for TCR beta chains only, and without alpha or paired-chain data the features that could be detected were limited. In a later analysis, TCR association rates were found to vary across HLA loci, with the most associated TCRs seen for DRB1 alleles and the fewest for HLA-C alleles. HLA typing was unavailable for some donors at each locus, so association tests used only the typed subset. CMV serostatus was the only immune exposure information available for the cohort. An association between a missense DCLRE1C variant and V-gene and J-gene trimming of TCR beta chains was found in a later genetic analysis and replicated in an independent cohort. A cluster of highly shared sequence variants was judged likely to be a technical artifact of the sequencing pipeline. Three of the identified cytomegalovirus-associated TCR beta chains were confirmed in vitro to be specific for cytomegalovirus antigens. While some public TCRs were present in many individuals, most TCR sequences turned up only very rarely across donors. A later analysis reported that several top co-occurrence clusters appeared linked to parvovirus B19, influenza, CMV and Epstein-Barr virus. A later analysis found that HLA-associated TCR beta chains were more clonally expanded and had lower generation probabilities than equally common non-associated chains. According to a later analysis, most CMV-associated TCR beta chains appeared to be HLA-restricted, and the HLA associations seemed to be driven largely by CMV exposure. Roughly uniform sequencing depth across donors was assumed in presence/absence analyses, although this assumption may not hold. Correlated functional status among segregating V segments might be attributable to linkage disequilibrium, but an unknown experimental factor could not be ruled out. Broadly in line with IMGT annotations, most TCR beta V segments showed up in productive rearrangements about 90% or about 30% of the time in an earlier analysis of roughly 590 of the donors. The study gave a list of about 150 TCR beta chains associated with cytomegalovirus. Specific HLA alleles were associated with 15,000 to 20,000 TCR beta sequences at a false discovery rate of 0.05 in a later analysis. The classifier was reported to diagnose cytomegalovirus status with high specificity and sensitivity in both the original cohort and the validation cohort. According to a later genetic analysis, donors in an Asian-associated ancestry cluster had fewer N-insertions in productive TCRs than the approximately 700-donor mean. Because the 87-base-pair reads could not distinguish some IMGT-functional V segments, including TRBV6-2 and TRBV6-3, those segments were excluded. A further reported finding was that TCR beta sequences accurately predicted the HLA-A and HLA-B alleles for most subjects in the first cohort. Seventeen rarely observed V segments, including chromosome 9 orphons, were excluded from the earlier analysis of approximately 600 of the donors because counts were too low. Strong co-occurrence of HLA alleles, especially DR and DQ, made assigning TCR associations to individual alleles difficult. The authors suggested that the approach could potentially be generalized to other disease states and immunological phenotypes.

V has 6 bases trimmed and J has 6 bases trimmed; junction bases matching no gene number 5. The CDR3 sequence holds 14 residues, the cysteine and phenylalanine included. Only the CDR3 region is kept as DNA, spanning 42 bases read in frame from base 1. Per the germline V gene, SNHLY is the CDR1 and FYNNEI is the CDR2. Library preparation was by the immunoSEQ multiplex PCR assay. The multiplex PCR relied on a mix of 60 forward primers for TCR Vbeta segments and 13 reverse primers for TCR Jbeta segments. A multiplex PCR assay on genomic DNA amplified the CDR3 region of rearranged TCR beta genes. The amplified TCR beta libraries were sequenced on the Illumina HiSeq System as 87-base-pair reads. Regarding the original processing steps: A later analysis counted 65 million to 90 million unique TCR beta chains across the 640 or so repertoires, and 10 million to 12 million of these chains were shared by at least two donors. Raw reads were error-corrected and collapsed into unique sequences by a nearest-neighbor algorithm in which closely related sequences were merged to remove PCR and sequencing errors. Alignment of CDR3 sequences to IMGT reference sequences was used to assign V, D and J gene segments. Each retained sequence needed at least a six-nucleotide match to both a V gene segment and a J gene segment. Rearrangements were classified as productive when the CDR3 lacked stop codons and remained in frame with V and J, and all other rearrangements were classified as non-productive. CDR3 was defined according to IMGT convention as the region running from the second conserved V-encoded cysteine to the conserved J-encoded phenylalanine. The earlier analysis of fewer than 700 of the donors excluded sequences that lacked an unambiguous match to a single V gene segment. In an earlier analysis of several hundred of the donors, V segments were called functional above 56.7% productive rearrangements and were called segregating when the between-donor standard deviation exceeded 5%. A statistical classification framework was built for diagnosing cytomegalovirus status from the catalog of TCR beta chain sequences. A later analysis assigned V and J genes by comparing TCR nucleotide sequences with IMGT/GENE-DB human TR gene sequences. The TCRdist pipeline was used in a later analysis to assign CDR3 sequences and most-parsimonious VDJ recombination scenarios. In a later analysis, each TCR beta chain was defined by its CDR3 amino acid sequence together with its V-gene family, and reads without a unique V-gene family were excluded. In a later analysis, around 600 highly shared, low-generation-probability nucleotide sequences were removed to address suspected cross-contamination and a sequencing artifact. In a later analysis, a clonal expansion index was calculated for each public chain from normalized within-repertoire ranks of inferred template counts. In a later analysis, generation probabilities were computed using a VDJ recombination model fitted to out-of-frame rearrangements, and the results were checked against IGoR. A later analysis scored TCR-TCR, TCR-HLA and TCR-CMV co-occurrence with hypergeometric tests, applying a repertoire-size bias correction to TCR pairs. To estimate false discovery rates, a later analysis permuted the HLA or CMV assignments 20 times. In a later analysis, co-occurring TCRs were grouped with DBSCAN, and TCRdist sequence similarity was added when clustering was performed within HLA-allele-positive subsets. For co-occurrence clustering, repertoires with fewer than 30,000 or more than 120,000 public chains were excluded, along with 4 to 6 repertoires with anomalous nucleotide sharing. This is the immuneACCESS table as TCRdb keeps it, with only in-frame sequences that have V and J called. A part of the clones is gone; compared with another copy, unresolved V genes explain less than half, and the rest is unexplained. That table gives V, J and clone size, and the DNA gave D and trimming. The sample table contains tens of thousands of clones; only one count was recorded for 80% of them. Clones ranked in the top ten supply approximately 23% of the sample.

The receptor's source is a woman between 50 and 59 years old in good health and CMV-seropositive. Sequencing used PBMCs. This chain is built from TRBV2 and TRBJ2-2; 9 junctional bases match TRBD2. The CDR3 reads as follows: CASRAGGASGELFF. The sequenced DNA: TGTGCCAGCAGGGCGGGAGGGGCGTCCGGGGAGCTGTTTTTT.